This is a list of T cell receptor beta chains from one sample in a study of cytomegalovirus exposure and HLA in healthy donors. Profiling relied on immunoSEQ multiplex PCR, and the TCRdb table lists in-frame clones only, not all of them. The sample consists of under 150,000 clones, 82% of them appearing once. Specimen: PBMCs. These receptors originate from a woman aged 18-29 years in good health and CMV-seronegative. CDR3s include the opening cysteine and the closing phenylalanine or tryptophan. D genes are given only for firm matches. Size values are once, few and many counts, or a class for expanded clones, and some rows have none.

d_gene: .; j_gene: TRBJ1-4; abundance: .; len: 14; v_gene: TRBV11-3; CDR3nt: TGTGCCAGCAGCTTTAGCGGGGGGAATGAAAAACTGTTTTTT; CDR3aa: CASSFSGGNEKLFF
d_gene: .; j_gene: TRBJ2-3; abundance: .; len: 16; v_gene: TRBV14; CDR3nt: TGTGCCAGCAGCCCCTGGAAGTGGGAGGACACAGATACGCAGTATTTT; CDR3aa: CASSPWKWEDTDTQYF
d_gene: TRBD2; j_gene: TRBJ2-3; abundance: .; len: 15; v_gene: TRBV9; CDR3nt: TGTGCCAGCAGCGTAGATAGCGGGGGCACAGATACGCAGTATTTT; CDR3aa: CASSVDSGGTDTQYF
d_gene: TRBD1; j_gene: TRBJ1-1; abundance: .; len: 16; v_gene: TRBV4-3; CDR3nt: TGCGCCAGCAGCCAAGCGAATTCAGGGGGCAGCACTGAAGCTTTCTTT; CDR3aa: CASSQANSGGSTEAFF
d_gene: TRBD2; j_gene: TRBJ2-5; abundance: .; len: 15; v_gene: TRBV10-2; CDR3nt: TGCGCCAGCCGAAAGAGCGGGGGGATCCAAGAGACCCAGTACTTC; CDR3aa: CASRKSGGIQETQYF
d_gene: TRBD2; j_gene: TRBJ2-2; abundance: .; len: 18; v_gene: TRBV4-3; CDR3nt: TGCGCCAGCAGCCGCGAAGCTAGCGGGGTATCGAACACCGGGGAGCTGTTTTTT; CDR3aa: CASSREASGVSNTGELFF
d_gene: .; j_gene: TRBJ1-3; abundance: .; len: 17; v_gene: TRBV7-9; CDR3nt: TGTGCCAGCAGCTCACCCCTGGCGGGGCTCTCTGGAAACACCATATATTTT; CDR3aa: CASSSPLAGLSGNTIYF
d_gene: .; j_gene: TRBJ1-5; abundance: .; len: 14; v_gene: TRBV5-5; CDR3nt: TGTGCCAGCAGCTTGGGCGGACACAATCAGCCCCAGCATTTT; CDR3aa: CASSLGGHNQPQHF
d_gene: .; j_gene: TRBJ1-4; abundance: few; len: 14; v_gene: TRBV4-3; CDR3nt: TGCGCCAGCAGCCAAGATCTACCTAATGAAAAACTGTTTTTT; CDR3aa: CASSQDLPNEKLFF
d_gene: TRBD2; j_gene: TRBJ2-1; abundance: .; len: 16; v_gene: TRBV9; CDR3nt: TGTGCCAGCAGCCACCGGACTAGCGGGAGACTTCTTGAGCAGTTCTTC; CDR3aa: CASSHRTSGRLLEQFF
d_gene: .; j_gene: TRBJ1-4; abundance: .; len: 16; v_gene: TRBV7-2; CDR3nt: TGTGCCAGCAGCTTAGTGGGGCCATCAACTAATGAAAAACTGTTTTTT; CDR3aa: CASSLVGPSTNEKLFF
d_gene: TRBD1; j_gene: TRBJ1-5; abundance: .; len: 15; v_gene: TRBV19; CDR3nt: TGTGCCAGTAGTGCCGGACAGGAGGTCGGTCAGCCCCAGCATTTT; CDR3aa: CASSAGQEVGQPQHF
d_gene: .; j_gene: TRBJ1-1; abundance: .; len: 12; v_gene: TRBV19; CDR3nt: TGTGCCAGTAGTATCGAGATTGGTGAAGCTTTCTTT; CDR3aa: CASSIEIGEAFF
d_gene: .; j_gene: TRBJ1-2; abundance: .; len: 12; v_gene: TRBV6-1; CDR3nt: TGTGCCAGCAGTGACCAGGGCTATGGCTACACCTTC; CDR3aa: CASSDQGYGYTF
d_gene: .; j_gene: TRBJ1-1; abundance: .; len: 14; v_gene: TRBV19; CDR3nt: TGTGCCAGTATGGCGCGGGGCGCGAACACTGAAGCTTTCTTT; CDR3aa: CASMARGANTEAFF
d_gene: .; j_gene: TRBJ2-3; abundance: .; len: 12; v_gene: TRBV28; CDR3nt: TGTGCCAGCAGCGACAGGATTGATACGCAGTATTTT; CDR3aa: CASSDRIDTQYF
d_gene: .; j_gene: TRBJ2-5; abundance: few; len: 13; v_gene: TRBV29-1; CDR3nt: TGCAGCGCCGTAAGGGACATCCAAGAGACCCAGTACTTC; CDR3aa: CSAVRDIQETQYF
d_gene: TRBD1; j_gene: TRBJ1-2; abundance: few; len: 13; v_gene: TRBV27; CDR3nt: TGTGCCAGCAGAAGACAGGGTAACTATGGCTACACCTTC; CDR3aa: CASRRQGNYGYTF
d_gene: .; j_gene: TRBJ2-2; abundance: once; len: 16; v_gene: TRBV11-2; CDR3nt: TGTGCCAGCAGCTTAGTCGTAGGGAGCCTTATAGGGGAGCTGTTTTTT; CDR3aa: CASSLVVGSLIGELFF
d_gene: .; j_gene: TRBJ1-2; abundance: .; len: 11; v_gene: TRBV19; CDR3nt: TGTGCCAGTAGTAGGGCCTATGGCTACACCTTC; CDR3aa: CASSRAYGYTF
d_gene: .; j_gene: TRBJ2-5; abundance: .; len: 13; v_gene: TRBV6-1; CDR3nt: TGTGCCAGCCGGGACTTCGGAAGAGAGACCCAGTACTTC; CDR3aa: CASRDFGRETQYF
d_gene: .; j_gene: TRBJ1-1; abundance: few; len: 14; v_gene: TRBV7-9; CDR3nt: TGTGCCAGCAGCTTTTGGACAGCGAACACTGAAGCTTTCTTT; CDR3aa: CASSFWTANTEAFF
d_gene: .; j_gene: TRBJ2-1; abundance: .; len: 13; v_gene: TRBV7-9; CDR3nt: TGTGCCAGCAGCTTAGCCGGAGGGAATGAGCAGTTCTTC; CDR3aa: CASSLAGGNEQFF
d_gene: TRBD2; j_gene: TRBJ2-7; abundance: .; len: 16; v_gene: TRBV5-1; CDR3nt: TGCGCCAGCAGCCCTCCCCCTAGCGGGAGTTACTACGAGCAGTACTTC; CDR3aa: CASSPPPSGSYYEQYF
d_gene: TRBD2; j_gene: TRBJ2-3; abundance: .; len: 14; v_gene: TRBV15; CDR3nt: TGTGCCACCAGCAGAGTGAATAGCGGGAAAACGCAGTATTTT; CDR3aa: CATSRVNSGKTQYF
d_gene: TRBD1; j_gene: TRBJ2-1; abundance: once; len: 17; v_gene: TRBV5-6; CDR3nt: TGTGCCAGCAGCTCGGCAATTGTTGGGACAGTCTACAATGAGCAGTTCTTC; CDR3aa: CASSSAIVGTVYNEQFF
d_gene: TRBD1; j_gene: TRBJ1-2; abundance: .; len: 12; v_gene: TRBV6-6; CDR3nt: TGTGCCGAAACGGGACAGAACTATGGCTACACCTTC; CDR3aa: CAETGQNYGYTF
d_gene: .; j_gene: TRBJ2-2; abundance: .; len: 18; v_gene: TRBV1; CDR3nt: TGCACCAGCAGCCCACTAGCGGGGGGGCGAGCGAACACCGGGGAGCTGTTTTTT; CDR3aa: CTSSPLAGGRANTGELFF
d_gene: TRBD1; j_gene: TRBJ1-2; abundance: .; len: 15; v_gene: TRBV18; CDR3nt: TGTGCCAGCTCACCTGGGACAGGGAGCATCTATGGCTACACCTTC; CDR3aa: CASSPGTGSIYGYTF
d_gene: .; j_gene: TRBJ2-3; abundance: once; len: 16; v_gene: TRBV5-6; CDR3nt: TGTGCCAGCAGCGCGGCAGGGCGCCGAGGCACAGATACGCAGTATTTT; CDR3aa: CASSAAGRRGTDTQYF
d_gene: .; j_gene: TRBJ2-5; abundance: .; len: 16; v_gene: TRBV18; CDR3nt: TGTGCCAGCTCCCCTGGGACTCCCCCAGAGGGGGAGACCCAGTACTTC; CDR3aa: CASSPGTPPEGETQYF
d_gene: .; j_gene: TRBJ2-1; abundance: .; len: 13; v_gene: TRBV5-1; CDR3nt: TGCGCCACCTCCGCCCCTCCTAGACATGAGCAGTTCTTC; CDR3aa: CATSAPPRHEQFF
d_gene: .; j_gene: TRBJ1-2; abundance: .; len: 16; v_gene: TRBV7-2; CDR3nt: TGTGCCAGCAGCTTCTGGCAGGGGAGATCTAACTATGGCTACACCTTC; CDR3aa: CASSFWQGRSNYGYTF
d_gene: .; j_gene: TRBJ1-1; abundance: .; len: 14; v_gene: TRBV11-1; CDR3nt: TGTGCCAGCAGCTTAAGACAGCCGAACACTGAAGCTTTCTTT; CDR3aa: CASSLRQPNTEAFF
d_gene: .; j_gene: TRBJ1-1; abundance: few; len: 13; v_gene: TRBV27; CDR3nt: TGTGCCAGCAGTAACCGGGGAAACACTGAAGCTTTCTTT; CDR3aa: CASSNRGNTEAFF
d_gene: TRBD1; j_gene: TRBJ1-1; abundance: .; len: 16; v_gene: TRBV18; CDR3nt: TGTGCCAGCTCACCCTCAGGGGGGATGGGGAACACTGAAGCTTTCTTT; CDR3aa: CASSPSGGMGNTEAFF
d_gene: .; j_gene: TRBJ2-1; abundance: .; len: 12; v_gene: TRBV28; CDR3nt: TGTGCCAGCAGTCTTCTGCGGGGCCCACAGTTCTTC; CDR3aa: CASSLLRGPQFF
d_gene: .; j_gene: TRBJ2-5; abundance: .; len: 12; v_gene: TRBV7-8; CDR3nt: TGTGCCAGCAGCTTAGCGGCAGGGGCCCAGTACTTC; CDR3aa: CASSLAAGAQYF
d_gene: .; j_gene: TRBJ2-2; abundance: once; len: 12; v_gene: TRBV7-9; CDR3nt: TGTGCCAGCGAGGATGTCACCGGGGAGCTGTTTTTT; CDR3aa: CASEDVTGELFF
d_gene: TRBD1; j_gene: TRBJ1-4; abundance: .; len: 15; v_gene: TRBV6-5; CDR3nt: TGTGCCAGCAGTTACAGGGGGCTTGCTAATGAAAAACTGTTTTTT; CDR3aa: CASSYRGLANEKLFF
d_gene: .; j_gene: TRBJ1-5; abundance: .; len: 15; v_gene: TRBV11-2; CDR3nt: TGTGCCAGCAGCTTATTGGGCGGGAGCAATCAGCCCCAGCATTTT; CDR3aa: CASSLLGGSNQPQHF
d_gene: TRBD1; j_gene: TRBJ2-1; abundance: .; len: 15; v_gene: TRBV6-5; CDR3nt: TGTGCCAGCAGTTTCACAGGGGGGTCCTACAATGAGCAGTTCTTC; CDR3aa: CASSFTGGSYNEQFF
d_gene: .; j_gene: TRBJ2-1; abundance: .; len: 14; v_gene: TRBV27; CDR3nt: TGTGCCAGCAGTTTAATAAGGGGCCCAGGGGAGCAGTTCTTC; CDR3aa: CASSLIRGPGEQFF